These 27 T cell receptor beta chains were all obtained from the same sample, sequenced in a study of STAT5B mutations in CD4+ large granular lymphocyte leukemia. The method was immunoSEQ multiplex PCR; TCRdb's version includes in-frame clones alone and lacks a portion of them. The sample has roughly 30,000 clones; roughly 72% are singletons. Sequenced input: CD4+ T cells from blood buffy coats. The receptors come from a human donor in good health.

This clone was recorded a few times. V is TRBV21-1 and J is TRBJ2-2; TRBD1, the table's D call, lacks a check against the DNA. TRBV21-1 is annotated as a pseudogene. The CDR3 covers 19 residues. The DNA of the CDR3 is TGTGCCAGCAGCAAAGATGTGACAGGGGGCCGCGAGAACACCGGGGAGCTGTTTTTT. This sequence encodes CASSKDVTGGRENTGELFF.

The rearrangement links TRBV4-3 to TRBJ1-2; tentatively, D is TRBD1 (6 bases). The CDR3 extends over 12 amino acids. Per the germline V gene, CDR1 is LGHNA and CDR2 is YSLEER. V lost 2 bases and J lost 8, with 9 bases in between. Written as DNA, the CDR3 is TGCGCCAGCAGCCAAAGTCAGGGGGGCTACACCTTC. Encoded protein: CASSQSQGGYTF.

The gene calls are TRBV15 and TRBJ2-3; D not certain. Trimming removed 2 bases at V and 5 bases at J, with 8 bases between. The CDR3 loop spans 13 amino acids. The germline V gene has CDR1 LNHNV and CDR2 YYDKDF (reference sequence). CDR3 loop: CATSRPPGDTQYF. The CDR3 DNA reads TGTGCCACCAGCAGACCTCCCGGAGATACGCAGTATTTT.

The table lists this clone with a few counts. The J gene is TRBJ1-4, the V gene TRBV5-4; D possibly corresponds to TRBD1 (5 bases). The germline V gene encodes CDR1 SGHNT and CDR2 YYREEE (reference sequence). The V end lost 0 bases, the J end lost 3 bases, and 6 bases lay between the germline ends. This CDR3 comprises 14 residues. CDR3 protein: CASSLGDSNEKLFF. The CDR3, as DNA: TGTGCCAGCAGCTTGGGGGACTCTAATGAAAAACTGTTTTTT.

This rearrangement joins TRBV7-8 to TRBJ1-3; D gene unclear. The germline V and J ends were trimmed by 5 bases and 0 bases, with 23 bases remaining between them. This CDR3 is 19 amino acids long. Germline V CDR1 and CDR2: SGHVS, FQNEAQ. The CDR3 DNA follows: TGTGCCAGCAGCCCCCGAGTGTCCAACAGTAGGAGCTCTGGAAACACCATATATTTT. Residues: CASSPRVSNSRSSGNTIYF.

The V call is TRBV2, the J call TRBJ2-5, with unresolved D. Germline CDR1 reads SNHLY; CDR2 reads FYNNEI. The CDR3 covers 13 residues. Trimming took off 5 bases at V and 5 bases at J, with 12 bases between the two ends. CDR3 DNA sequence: TGTGCCAGCAGTACTCCTGGATTGGAGACCCAGTACTTC. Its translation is CASSTPGLETQYF. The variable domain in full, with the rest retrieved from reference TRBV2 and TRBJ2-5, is EPEVTQTPSHQVTQMGQEVILRCVPISNHLYFYWYRQILGQKVEFLVSFYNNEISEKSEIFDDQFSVERPDGSNFTLKIRSTKLEDSAMYFCASSTPGLETQYFGPGTRLLVL.

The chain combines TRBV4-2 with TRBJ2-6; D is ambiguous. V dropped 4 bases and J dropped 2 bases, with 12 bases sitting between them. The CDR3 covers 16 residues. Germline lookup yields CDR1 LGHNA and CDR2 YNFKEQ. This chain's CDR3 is CASSPPQGPGANVLTF. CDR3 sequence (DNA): TGTGCCAGCAGCCCCCCGCAAGGTCCTGGGGCCAACGTCCTGACTTTC.

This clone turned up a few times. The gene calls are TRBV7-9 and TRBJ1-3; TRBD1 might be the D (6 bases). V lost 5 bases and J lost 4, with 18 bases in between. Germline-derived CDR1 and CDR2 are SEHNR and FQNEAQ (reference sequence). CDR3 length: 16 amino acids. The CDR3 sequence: CASSNLGGDYGNTIYF. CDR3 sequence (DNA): TGTGCCAGCAGCAACCTAGGGGGGGATTACGGAAACACCATATATTTT.

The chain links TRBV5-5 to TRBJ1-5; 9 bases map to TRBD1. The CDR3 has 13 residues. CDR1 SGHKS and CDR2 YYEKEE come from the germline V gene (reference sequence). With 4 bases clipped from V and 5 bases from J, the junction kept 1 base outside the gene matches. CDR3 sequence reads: CASSRTGDQPQHF. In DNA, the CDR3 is TGTGCCAGCAGCCGGACAGGGGATCAGCCCCAGCATTTT. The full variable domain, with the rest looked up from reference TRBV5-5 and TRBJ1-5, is DAGVTQSPTHLIKTRGQQVTLRCSPISGHKSVSWYQQVLGQGPQFIFQYYEKEERGRGNFPDRFSARQFPNYSSELNVNALLLGDSALYLCASSRTGDQPQHFGDGTRLSIL.

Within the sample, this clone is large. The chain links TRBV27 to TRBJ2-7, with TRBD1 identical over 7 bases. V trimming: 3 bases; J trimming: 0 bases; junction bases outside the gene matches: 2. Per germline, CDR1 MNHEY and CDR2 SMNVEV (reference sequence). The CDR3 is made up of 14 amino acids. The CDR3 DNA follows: TGTGCCAGCAGTTTCGGGACAGACTCCTACGAGCAGTACTTC. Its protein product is CASSFGTDSYEQYF.

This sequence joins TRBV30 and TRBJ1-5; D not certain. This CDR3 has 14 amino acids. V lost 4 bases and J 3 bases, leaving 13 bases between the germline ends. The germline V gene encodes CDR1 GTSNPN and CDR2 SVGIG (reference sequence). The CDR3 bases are TGTGCCTGGAAGGGCAGGACCCCCAATCAGCCCCAGCATTTT. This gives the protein CAWKGRTPNQPQHF.

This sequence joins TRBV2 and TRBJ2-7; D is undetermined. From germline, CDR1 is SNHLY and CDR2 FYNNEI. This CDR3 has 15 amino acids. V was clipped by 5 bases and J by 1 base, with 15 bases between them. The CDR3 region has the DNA TGTGCCAGCAGTTATGGCCTCGGGCCTTCCTACGAGCAGTACTTC. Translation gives CASSYGLGPSYEQYF.

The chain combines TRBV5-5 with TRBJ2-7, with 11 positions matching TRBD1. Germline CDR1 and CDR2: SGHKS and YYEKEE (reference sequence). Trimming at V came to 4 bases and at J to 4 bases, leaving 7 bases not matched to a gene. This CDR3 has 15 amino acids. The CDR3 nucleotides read TGTGCCAGCAGCATCAGCGGACAGGGGGCTTACGAGCAGTACTTC. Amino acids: CASSISGQGAYEQYF.

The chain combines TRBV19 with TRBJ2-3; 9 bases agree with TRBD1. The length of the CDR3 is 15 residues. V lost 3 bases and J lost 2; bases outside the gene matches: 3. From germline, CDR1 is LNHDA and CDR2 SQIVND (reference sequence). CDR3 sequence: CASSIGTGFTDTQYF. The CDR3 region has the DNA TGTGCCAGTAGTATTGGGACAGGGTTCACAGATACGCAGTATTTT.

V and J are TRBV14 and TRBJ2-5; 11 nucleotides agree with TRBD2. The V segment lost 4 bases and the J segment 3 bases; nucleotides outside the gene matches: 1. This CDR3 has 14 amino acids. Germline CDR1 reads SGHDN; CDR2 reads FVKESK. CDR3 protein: CASSLLAGEETQYF. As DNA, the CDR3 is TGTGCCAGCAGCCTACTAGCGGGGGAAGAGACCCAGTACTTC. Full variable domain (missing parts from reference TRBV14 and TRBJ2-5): EAGVTQFPSHSVIEKGQTVTLRCDPISGHDNLYWYRRVMGKEIKFLLHFVKESKQDESGMPNNRFLAERTGGTYSTLKVQPAELEDSGVYFCASSLLAGEETQYFGPGTRLLVL.

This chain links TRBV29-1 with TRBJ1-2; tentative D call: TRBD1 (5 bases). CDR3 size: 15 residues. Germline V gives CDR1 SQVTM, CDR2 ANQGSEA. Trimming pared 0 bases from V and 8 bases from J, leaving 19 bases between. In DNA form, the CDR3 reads TGCAGCGTTGAAGACCGGGCCGGGACTCCGAGGGGCTACACCTTC. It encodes CSVEDRAGTPRGYTF.

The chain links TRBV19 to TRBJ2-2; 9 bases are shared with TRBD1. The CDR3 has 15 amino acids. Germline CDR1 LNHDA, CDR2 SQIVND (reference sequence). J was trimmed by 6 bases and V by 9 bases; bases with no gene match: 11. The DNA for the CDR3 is TGTGCCAGCCGTAAACCGGGACAGGGATCCGGGGAGCTGTTTTTT. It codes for CASRKPGQGSGELFF.

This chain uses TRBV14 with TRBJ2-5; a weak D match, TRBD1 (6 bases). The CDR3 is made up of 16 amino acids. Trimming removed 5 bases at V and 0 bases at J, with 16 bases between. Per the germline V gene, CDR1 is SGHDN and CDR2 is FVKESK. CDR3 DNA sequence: TGTGCCAGCAGCTTTGGGACCAGGGGCCACCAAGAGACCCAGTACTTC. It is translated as CASSFGTRGHQETQYF.

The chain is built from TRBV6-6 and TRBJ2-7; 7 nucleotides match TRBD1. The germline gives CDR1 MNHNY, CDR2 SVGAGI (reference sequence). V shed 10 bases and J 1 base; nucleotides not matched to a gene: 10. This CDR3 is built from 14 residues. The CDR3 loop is CATATGTASYEQYF. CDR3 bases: TGTGCCACAGCAACCGGGACAGCTTCCTACGAGCAGTACTTC.

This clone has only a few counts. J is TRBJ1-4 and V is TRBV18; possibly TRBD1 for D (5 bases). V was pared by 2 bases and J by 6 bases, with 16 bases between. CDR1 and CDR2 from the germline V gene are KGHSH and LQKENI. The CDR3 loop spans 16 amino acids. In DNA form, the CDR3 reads TGTGCCAGCTCACCAGGAGGACGAGCCAGGGATGAAAAACTGTTTTTT. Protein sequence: CASSPGGRARDEKLFF.

CDR3 amino acids: CPYGVRGGYTF. The CDR3 nucleotides read TGTCCCTACGGGGTCCGGGGGGGCTACACCTTC. The chain joins TRBV30 to TRBJ1-2, with TRBD1 as a possible D gene (5 bases). The CDR3 is 11 amino acids. The germline V gene has CDR1 GTSNPN and CDR2 SVGIG (reference sequence).

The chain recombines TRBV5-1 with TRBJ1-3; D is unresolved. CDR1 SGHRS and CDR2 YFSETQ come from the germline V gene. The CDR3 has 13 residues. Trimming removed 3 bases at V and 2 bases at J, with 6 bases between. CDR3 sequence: CASSYAAGNTIYF. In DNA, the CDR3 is TGCGCCAGCAGCTACGCTGCTGGAAACACCATATATTTT.

DNA for the CDR3: TGTGCCATCAGTGACGGCTCTACAGACACCGCCGGGCAGTACTTC. Residues: CAISDGSTDTAGQYF. The chain is built from TRBV10-3 and TRBJ2-7, with no clear D. Germline CDR1 reads ENHRY; CDR2 reads SYGVKD. The CDR3 is made up of 15 amino acids. The V and J ends lost 3 bases and 9 bases respectively, with 21 bases between them.

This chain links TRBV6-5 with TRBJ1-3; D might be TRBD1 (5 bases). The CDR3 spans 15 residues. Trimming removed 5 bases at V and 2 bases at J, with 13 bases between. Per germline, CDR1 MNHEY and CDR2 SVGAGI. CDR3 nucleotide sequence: TGTGCCAGCAGTCGCGGACATTCTACTGGAAACACCATATATTTT. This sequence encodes CASSRGHSTGNTIYF.

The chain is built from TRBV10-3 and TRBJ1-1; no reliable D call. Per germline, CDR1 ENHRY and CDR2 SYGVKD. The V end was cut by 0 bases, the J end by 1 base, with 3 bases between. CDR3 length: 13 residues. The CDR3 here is CAISESWNTEAFF. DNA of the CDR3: TGTGCCATCAGTGAGTCGTGGAACACTGAAGCTTTCTTT.

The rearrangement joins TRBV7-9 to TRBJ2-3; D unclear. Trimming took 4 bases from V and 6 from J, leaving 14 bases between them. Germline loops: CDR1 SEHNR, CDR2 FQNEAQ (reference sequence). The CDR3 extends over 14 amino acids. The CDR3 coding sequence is TGTGCCAGCAGCTCCCTTTCCCGTGGGGATACGCAGTATTTT. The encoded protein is CASSSLSRGDTQYF.

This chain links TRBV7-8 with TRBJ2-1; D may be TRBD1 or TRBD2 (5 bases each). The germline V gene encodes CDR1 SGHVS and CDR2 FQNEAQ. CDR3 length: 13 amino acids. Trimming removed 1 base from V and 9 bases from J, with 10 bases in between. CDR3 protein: CASSLVRDGEQFF. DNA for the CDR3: TGTGCCAGCAGCTTAGTACGGGACGGTGAGCAGTTCTTC. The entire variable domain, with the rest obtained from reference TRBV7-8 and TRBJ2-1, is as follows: GAGVSQSPRYKVAKRGQDVALRCDPISGHVSLFWYQQALGQGPEFLTYFQNEAQLDKSGLPSDRFFAERPEGSVSTLKIQRTQQEDSAVYLCASSLVRDGEQFFGPGTRLTVL.